This T cell receptor beta chain was identified in a study of cytomegalovirus exposure and HLA in healthy donors (dated by TCRdb to 2016 to 2017). Broadly, across the study: An earlier analysis of roughly 610 of the donors reported about 280 Gb of sequence data and around 110 million unique TCR beta sequences obtained from about 179 million T cells. An early release covering around 630 HLA-typed donors comprised around 300 gigabases of sequencing data and approximately 85 million unique TCR sequences. Both class I and class II loci were covered by HLA typing, at four-digit resolution. To study patterns of TCR occurrence, a later analysis re-analyzed previously published TCR beta repertoires from 600 to 750 donors and added high-resolution HLA genotyping. The study combined high-throughput TCR immunosequencing, statistical association of individual TCRs with disease status, and machine learning to predict cytomegalovirus infection status. Rather than drawing on any new phenotypic data, the later analysis identified candidate immune exposures from TCR beta sequences and the way those sequences occurred across donors. Among some 400 genotyped donors of the cohort, an average of about 220,000 unique TCR beta nucleotide sequences was sequenced per donor, of which 15% to 20% were non-productive. Every discovery cohort repertoire had been produced on one sequencing platform. Because of strong linkage in the cohort, 5 or 6 DR-DQ haplotypes were treated as single units for association and clustering. A separate validation cohort of over a hundred different subjects was used in addition to the roughly 640-subject first cohort. Using immunosequencing, the study profiled T cell repertoires from fewer than 700 subjects and related those repertoires to cytomegalovirus serostatus. Alongside the repertoire data, information on donor age, sex, ethnicity and CMV serostatus was compiled. A later genetic analysis used genome-wide SNP genotypes for about 65% of the 666 donors, treating that subset as a discovery cohort. To decide whether each TCR beta V gene segment behaved as functional or pseudogenic, an earlier analysis of 587 of the donors relied on high-throughput TCR beta sequencing. The study aimed to test whether signatures of past pathogen exposure could be identified by cataloging public T cell receptors. Typing coverage varied by locus: about 620-640 donors for A, B, C, DRB1 and DQB1; about 520 for DQA1; around 610 for DPA1; roughly 470 for DPB1. Of the roughly 400 genotyped donors, around 81% fell in the genetic ancestry cluster associated with self-reported Caucasian donors.

The cohort was made up of about 670 healthy bone marrow donors. All cohort members were sampled while nominally healthy, although unrecorded immune exposures were likely present. The donor tested CMV seropositive, placing the donor among the 289 seropositive members of the cohort. Every donor gave a peripheral blood sample, and the peripheral blood mononuclear cells from that sample were used for TCR beta sequencing. The Qiagen DNeasy Blood Extraction Kit was used to extract genomic DNA from the blood cell samples. Overall study outcomes, separate from this receptor: A later analysis found that HLA-associated TCR beta chains were more clonally expanded and had lower generation probabilities than equally common non-associated chains. According to the authors, the approach could potentially be generalized to other disease states and immunological phenotypes. In vitro tests confirmed that a few of the cytomegalovirus-associated TCR beta chains recognize cytomegalovirus antigens. Specific HLA alleles were associated with 16,951 TCR beta sequences at a false discovery rate of 0.05 in a later analysis. An earlier analysis of 450 to 750 of the donors showed that most TCR beta V segments appeared in productive rearrangements either about 90% or about 30% of the time, which broadly matched IMGT annotations. A cluster of highly shared sequence variants was judged likely to be a technical artifact of the sequencing pipeline. A later analysis reported that several top co-occurrence clusters appeared linked to parvovirus B19, influenza, CMV and Epstein-Barr virus. Cytomegalovirus status was reported to be diagnosed by the classifier with high specificity and sensitivity in both the original and validation cohorts. A later analysis found that most CMV-associated TCR beta chains appeared HLA-restricted, with HLA associations seemingly driven largely by CMV exposure. A further reported finding was that TCR beta sequences accurately predicted the HLA-A and HLA-B alleles for most subjects in the first cohort. The cohort was sequenced for TCR beta chains only, and without alpha or paired-chain data the features that could be detected were limited. Sequencing depth was assumed to be roughly uniform across donors in the presence/absence analyses, though that assumption may not hold. Because counts were too low, 15 to 20 rarely observed V segments, including chromosome 9 orphons, were excluded from the earlier analysis of 587 of the donors. The study gave a list of about 150 TCR beta chains associated with cytomegalovirus. For the cohort, immune exposure information was limited to CMV serostatus. According to a later genetic analysis, donors in an Asian-associated ancestry cluster had fewer N-insertions in productive TCRs than the approximately 610-donor mean. Linkage disequilibrium might explain the correlated functional status among segregating V segments, but an unknown experimental factor could not be excluded. Because HLA typing was missing for some donors at each locus, association tests included only the typed subset. A later analysis found that TCR association rates varied across HLA loci, with DRB1 alleles showing the most associated TCRs and HLA-C alleles the fewest. Strong co-occurrence of HLA alleles, especially DR and DQ, made assigning TCR associations to individual alleles difficult. While some public TCRs were present in many individuals, most TCR sequences turned up only very rarely across donors. In a later genetic analysis, a missense DCLRE1C variant was associated with V-gene and J-gene trimming of TCR beta chains, and the association was replicated in an independent cohort.

Receptor amplification or capture employed the immunoSEQ multiplex PCR assay. The multiplex PCR relied on a mix of 60 forward primers for TCR Vbeta segments and 13 reverse primers for TCR Jbeta segments. The CDR3 region of rearranged TCR beta genes was amplified from genomic DNA with a multiplex PCR assay. On the Illumina HiSeq System, the amplified TCR beta libraries were sequenced as 87-base-pair reads. Under the source paper's analysis protocol: A later analysis tallied approximately 87 million unique TCR beta chains across the 600 to 700 repertoires, and about 10 million of those chains were shared by two or more donors. To remove PCR and sequencing errors, raw reads were error-corrected and collapsed into unique sequences using a nearest-neighbor algorithm that merged closely related sequences. To assign V, D and J gene segments, CDR3 sequences were aligned to IMGT reference sequences. For a sequence to be retained, a match of at least six nucleotides was required to both a V gene segment and a J gene segment. A rearrangement counted as productive if the CDR3 had no stop codons and remained in frame with V and J, and every other rearrangement counted as non-productive. Following IMGT convention, CDR3 was defined as the stretch from the second conserved V-encoded cysteine to the conserved J-encoded phenylalanine. The earlier analysis of a few hundred of the donors excluded sequences that lacked an unambiguous match to a single V gene segment. An earlier analysis of approximately 590 of the donors called V segments functional above 56.7% productive rearrangements and segregating when the between-donor standard deviation exceeded 5%. To diagnose cytomegalovirus status from the catalog of TCR beta chain sequences, a statistical classification framework was built. In a later analysis, V and J genes were assigned by comparing TCR nucleotide sequences against IMGT/GENE-DB human TR gene sequences. Using the TCRdist pipeline, a later analysis assigned CDR3 sequences along with most-parsimonious VDJ recombination scenarios. In a later analysis, each TCR beta chain was defined by its CDR3 amino acid sequence together with its V-gene family, and reads lacking a unique V-gene family were excluded. As a way to deal with suspected cross-contamination and a sequencing artifact, a later analysis dropped nearly 600 nucleotide sequences that were highly shared and had low generation probability. In a later analysis, a clonal expansion index for each public chain was calculated from normalized within-repertoire ranks of inferred template counts. In a later analysis, generation probabilities were computed using a VDJ recombination model fitted to out-of-frame rearrangements, and the results were checked against IGoR. A later analysis scored TCR-TCR, TCR-HLA and TCR-CMV co-occurrence with hypergeometric tests, applying a repertoire-size bias correction to TCR pairs. False discovery rates were estimated in a later analysis by permuting HLA or CMV assignments 20 times. In a later analysis, co-occurring TCRs were grouped using DBSCAN, with TCRdist sequence similarity added in when clustering inside HLA-allele-positive subsets. Repertoires with fewer than 30,000 or more than 120,000 public chains, plus five repertoires with anomalous nucleotide sharing, were excluded from co-occurrence clustering. The table was pulled from immuneACCESS by TCRdb, which kept in-frame rearrangements only. Such tables lose some clones; where checked, under half of the loss comes from unresolved V genes, and the rest has no known cause. V, J and clone size were drawn from that table, and D and trimming were deduced from the DNA. Counted in this sample were 120,000 to 150,000 clones; about 86% of them appeared once. The ten largest account for around 3.9% of the sample.

Concerning this clone: Its specific antigen is unknown. Qualities for individual bases were not recorded, and no much larger clone is one base off. Different DNA sequences within this sample yield the same CDR3.

Sequenced input: PBMCs. This receptor was obtained from a man aged 40-55 years in good health and CMV-seropositive.

CDR3 region: CASSLGLRTGGANGYTF. The nucleotide sequence is given as TGTGCCAGCAGCTTAGGCCTGAGGACAGGGGGCGCGAATGGCTACACCTTC. The rearranged segments are TRBV11-1 and TRBJ1-2; the junction holds 11 bases that match TRBD1. Sequences SGHAT (CDR1) and FQDESV (CDR2) are obtained from the germline V gene (reference sequence). Trimming accounts for 1 base at V and 6 bases at J, while the number of junction bases matched to no gene is 10. From cysteine to phenylalanine, the CDR3 is 17 amino acids long. Only the CDR3 DNA is retained, 51 bases long and in frame from the first base.